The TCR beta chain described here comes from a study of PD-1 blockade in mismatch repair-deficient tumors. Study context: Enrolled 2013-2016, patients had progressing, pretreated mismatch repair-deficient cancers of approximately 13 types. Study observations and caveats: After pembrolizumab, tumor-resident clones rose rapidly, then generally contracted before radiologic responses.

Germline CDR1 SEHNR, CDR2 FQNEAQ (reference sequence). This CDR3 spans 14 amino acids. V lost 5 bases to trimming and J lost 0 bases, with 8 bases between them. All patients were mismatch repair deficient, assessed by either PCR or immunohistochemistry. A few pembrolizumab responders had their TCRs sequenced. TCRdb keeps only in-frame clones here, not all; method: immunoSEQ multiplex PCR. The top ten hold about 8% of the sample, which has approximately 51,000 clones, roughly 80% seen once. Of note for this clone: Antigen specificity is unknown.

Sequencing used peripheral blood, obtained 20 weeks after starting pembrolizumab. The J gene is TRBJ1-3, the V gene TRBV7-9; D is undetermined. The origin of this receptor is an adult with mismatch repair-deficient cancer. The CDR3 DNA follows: TGTGCCAGCAGCCCCATGAACTCTGGAAACACCATATATTTT. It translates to CASSPMNSGNTIYF.